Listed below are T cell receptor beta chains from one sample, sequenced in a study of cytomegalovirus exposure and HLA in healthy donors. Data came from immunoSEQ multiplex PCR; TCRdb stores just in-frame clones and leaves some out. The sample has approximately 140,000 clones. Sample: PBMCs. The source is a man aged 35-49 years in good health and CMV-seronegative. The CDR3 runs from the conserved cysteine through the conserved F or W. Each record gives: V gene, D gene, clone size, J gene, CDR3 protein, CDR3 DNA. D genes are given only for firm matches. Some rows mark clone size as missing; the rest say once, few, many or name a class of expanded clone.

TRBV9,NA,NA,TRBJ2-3,CASTPRGGTGDTQYF,TGTGCCAGCACCCCGAGGGGTGGGACTGGAGATACGCAGTATTTT
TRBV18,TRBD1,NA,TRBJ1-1,CASSPLSGGDYTEAFF,TGTGCCAGCTCACCCTTGTCAGGGGGCGACTACACTGAAGCTTTCTTT
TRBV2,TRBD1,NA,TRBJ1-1,CASTRDREDTEAFF,TGTGCCAGCACGCGGGACAGGGAGGACACTGAAGCTTTCTTT
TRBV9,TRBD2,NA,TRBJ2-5,CASSVDFPGGETQYF,TGTGCCAGCAGCGTAGATTTCCCGGGGGGGGAGACCCAGTACTTC
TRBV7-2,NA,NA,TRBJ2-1,CASSIRQVQSSYNEQFF,TGTGCCAGCAGCATCCGACAGGTTCAAAGCTCCTACAATGAGCAGTTCTTC
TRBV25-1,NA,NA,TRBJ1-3,CASSNNRASGNTIYF,TGTGCCAGCAGTAATAACAGGGCATCTGGAAACACCATATATTTT
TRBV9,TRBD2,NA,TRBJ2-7,CASSVAGTSGGGEQYF,TGTGCCAGCAGCGTAGCCGGGACTAGCGGGGGCGGCGAGCAGTACTTC
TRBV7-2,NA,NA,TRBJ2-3,CASSLTDTQYF,TGTGCCAGCAGCCTTACAGATACGCAGTATTTT
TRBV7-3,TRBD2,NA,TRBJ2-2,CASSSGLNTGELFF,TGTGCCAGCAGCTCGGGACTAAACACCGGGGAGCTGTTTTTT
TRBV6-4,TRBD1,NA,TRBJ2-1,CANKTGEVHEQFF,TGTGCCAATAAGACAGGGGAGGTTCATGAGCAGTTCTTC
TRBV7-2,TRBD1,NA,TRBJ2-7,CASSWGQGRSYEQYF,TGTGCCAGCAGCTGGGGACAGGGCCGCTCCTACGAGCAGTACTTC
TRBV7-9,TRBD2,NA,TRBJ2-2,CASSRQRGGDTGELFF,TGTGCCAGCAGCCGCCAGCGGGGGGGGGACACCGGGGAGCTGTTTTTT
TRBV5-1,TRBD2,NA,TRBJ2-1,CASSLEAGGPTEQFF,TGCGCCAGCAGCTTGGAGGCGGGGGGCCCAACCGAGCAGTTCTTC
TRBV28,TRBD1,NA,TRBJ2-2,CASSLWGDRANTGELFF,TGTGCCAGCAGTTTATGGGGGGACAGGGCGAACACCGGGGAGCTGTTTTTT
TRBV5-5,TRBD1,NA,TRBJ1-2,CASSLKDRAGYGYTF,TGTGCCAGCAGCTTAAAAGACAGGGCGGGCTATGGCTACACCTTC
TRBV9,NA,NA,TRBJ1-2,CASSPSGAQGYTF,TGTGCCAGCAGCCCGAGCGGGGCGCAGGGCTACACCTTC
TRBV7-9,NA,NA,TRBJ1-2,CASSLVGAGGYTF,TGTGCCAGCAGCTTAGTGGGGGCGGGTGGCTACACCTTC
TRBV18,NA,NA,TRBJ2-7,CASSPILGLETEQYF,TGTGCCAGCTCACCGATCTTGGGCCTCGAGACCGAGCAGTACTTC
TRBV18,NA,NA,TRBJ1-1,CASSPGSAGTEAFF,TGTGCCAGCTCACCGGGCTCCGCGGGGACTGAAGCTTTCTTT
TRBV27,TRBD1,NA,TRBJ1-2,CASSPKHSSTGGLHYGYTF,TGTGCCAGCAGTCCGAAACACAGCTCTACAGGGGGCCTACACTATGGCTACACCTTC
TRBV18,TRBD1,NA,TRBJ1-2,CASSTLGQGEGYTF,TGTGCCAGCTCGACCCTGGGACAGGGCGAGGGCTACACCTTC
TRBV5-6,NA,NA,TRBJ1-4,CASSLGARATNEKLFF,TGTGCCAGCAGCTTGGGGGCGAGGGCAACTAATGAAAAACTGTTTTTT
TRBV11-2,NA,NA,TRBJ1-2,CASSSGQGSYGYTF,TGTGCCAGCAGCTCCGGACAAGGCTCGTATGGCTACACCTTC
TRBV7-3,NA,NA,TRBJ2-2,CASSLLGVRNTGELFF,TGTGCCAGCAGCCTGCTAGGGGTTAGGAACACCGGGGAGCTGTTTTTT
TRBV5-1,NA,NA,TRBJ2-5,CASSLGSGDGETQYF,TGCGCCAGCAGCTTAGGCTCAGGGGATGGGGAGACCCAGTACTTC
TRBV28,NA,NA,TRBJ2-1,CASSPSRGRANEQFF,TGTGCCAGCAGTCCGTCTAGGGGCCGAGCGAATGAGCAGTTCTTC
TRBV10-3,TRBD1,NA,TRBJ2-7,CAITPDRGDEQYF,TGTGCCATCACTCCGGACAGGGGAGACGAGCAGTACTTC
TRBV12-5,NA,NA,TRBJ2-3,CASARDRGLAEQVTDTQYF,TGTGCTAGTGCCAGGGACAGGGGACTAGCGGAACAAGTTACAGATACGCAGTATTTT
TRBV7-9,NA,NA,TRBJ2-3,CASSQGEGTDTQYF,TGTGCCAGCAGCCAAGGGGAGGGCACAGATACGCAGTATTTT
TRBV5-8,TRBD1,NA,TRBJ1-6,CASSPIVGTAHNSPLHF,TGTGCCAGCAGCCCGATAGTGGGGACAGCCCATAATTCACCCCTCCACTTT
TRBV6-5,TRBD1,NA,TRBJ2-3,CASSSGQLRTDTQYF,TGTGCCAGCAGCTCGGGACAGTTGCGCACAGATACGCAGTATTTT
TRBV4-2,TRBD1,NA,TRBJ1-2,CASSQATGYGYTF,TGTGCCAGCAGCCAAGCGACAGGGTATGGCTACACCTTC
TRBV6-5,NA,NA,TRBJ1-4,CASGSSTNEKLFF,TGTGCCAGCGGTAGCTCAACTAATGAAAAACTGTTTTTT
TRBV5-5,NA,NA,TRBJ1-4,CASSSRDTYATNEKLFF,TGTGCCAGCAGCAGCCGGGACACCTATGCAACTAATGAAAAACTGTTTTTT
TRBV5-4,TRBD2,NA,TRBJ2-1,CASSFASGVSYNEQFF,TGTGCCAGCAGCTTCGCTAGCGGGGTTTCCTACAATGAGCAGTTCTTC
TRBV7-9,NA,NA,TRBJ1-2,CASSPRSWAYGYTF,TGTGCCAGCAGCCCCCGCAGTTGGGCCTATGGCTACACCTTC
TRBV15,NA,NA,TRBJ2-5,CATSREVGSQETQYF,TGTGCCACCAGCAGAGAAGTTGGCTCACAAGAGACCCAGTACTTC
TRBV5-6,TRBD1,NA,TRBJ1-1,CASSSRGTGKSQGDTEAFF,TGTGCCAGCAGCTCACGTGGGACAGGTAAAAGTCAAGGGGACACTGAAGCTTTCTTT
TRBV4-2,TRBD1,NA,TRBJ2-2,CASSPQGTGGTGELFF,TGTGCCAGCAGCCCACAGGGGACAGGGGGAACCGGGGAGCTGTTTTTT
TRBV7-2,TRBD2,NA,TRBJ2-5,CASSPERGRETQYF,TGTGCCAGCAGCCCCGAGCGGGGTCGGGAGACCCAGTACTTC
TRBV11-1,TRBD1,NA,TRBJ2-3,CASSLEGQGTDTQYF,TGTGCCAGCAGCCTGGAGGGACAGGGCACAGATACGCAGTATTTT
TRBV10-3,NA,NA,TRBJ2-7,CAISEVGEQYF,TGTGCCATCAGTGAGGTCGGGGAGCAGTACTTC
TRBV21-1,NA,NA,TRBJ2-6,CASSKEGTAGANVLTF,TGTGCCAGCAGCAAAGAGGGGACAGCTGGGGCCAACGTCCTGACTTTC
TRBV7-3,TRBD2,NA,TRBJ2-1,CASSQTSGGAGEQFF,TGTGCCAGCAGCCAGACTAGCGGGGGGGCCGGGGAGCAGTTCTTC
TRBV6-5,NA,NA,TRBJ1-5,CASKSGQKNQPQHF,TGTGCCAGCAAATCTGGACAGAAGAATCAGCCCCAGCATTTT
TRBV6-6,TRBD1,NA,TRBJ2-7,CASRVQGAREQYF,TGTGCCAGCAGAGTACAGGGGGCGAGGGAGCAGTACTTC
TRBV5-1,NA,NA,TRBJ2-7,CASSLDGVEQYF,TGCGCCAGCAGCTTGGACGGGGTCGAGCAGTACTTC
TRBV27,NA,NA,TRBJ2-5,CASSQGIIQTQYF,TGTGCCAGCAGTCAGGGAATAATACAGACCCAGTACTTC
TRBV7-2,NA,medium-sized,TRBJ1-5,CASSQGLGRNQPQHF,TGTGCCAGCAGCCAGGGACTCGGGCGCAATCAGCCCCAGCATTTT
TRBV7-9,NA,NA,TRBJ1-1,CASSLWANTEAFF,TGTGCCAGCAGCTTATGGGCGAACACTGAAGCTTTCTTT
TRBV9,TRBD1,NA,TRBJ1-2,CASSVAGGNYGYTF,TGTGCCAGCAGCGTGGCAGGGGGAAACTATGGCTACACCTTC
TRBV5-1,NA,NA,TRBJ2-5,CASGLGQGVETQYF,TGCGCCAGCGGCTTGGGTCAGGGTGTGGAGACCCAGTACTTC
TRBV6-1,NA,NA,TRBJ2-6,CASLVPGANVLTF,TGTGCCAGCCTAGTTCCTGGGGCCAACGTCCTGACTTTC
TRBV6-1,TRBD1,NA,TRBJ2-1,CASSGGQGKYNEQFF,TGTGCCAGCAGTGGGGGACAGGGAAAGTACAATGAGCAGTTCTTC
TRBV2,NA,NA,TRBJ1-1,CASSVGRPNTEAFF,TGTGCCAGCAGTGTGGGGCGGCCTAACACTGAAGCTTTCTTT